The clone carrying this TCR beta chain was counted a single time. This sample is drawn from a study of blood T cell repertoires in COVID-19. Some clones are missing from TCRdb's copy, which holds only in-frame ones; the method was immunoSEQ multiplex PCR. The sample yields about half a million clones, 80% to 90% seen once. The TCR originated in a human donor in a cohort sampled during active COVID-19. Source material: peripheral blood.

CDR3 protein: CASTQVPASSGNTIYF. The CDR3 DNA sequence: TGTGCCAGCACCCAGGTCCCAGCCAGCTCTGGAAACACCATATATTTT. This chain links TRBV7-9 with TRBJ1-3; D remains unclear. The germline V gene has CDR1 SEHNR and CDR2 FQNEAQ (reference sequence). Trimming shortened V by 7 bases and J by 0 bases, and 16 bases separated the two germline ends. The CDR3 is 16 residues long.